This paragraph covers one T cell receptor (beta chain) sequence. Use of 60 Vbeta and 13 Jbeta primers characterized the PCR. Profiled with immunoSEQ multiplex PCR; TCRdb holds only in-frame clones, not every one. The data contain about 150,000 clones, about 85% of them seen just once; the ten biggest clones take up approximately 2.5%. The CDR3 spans 16 residues. Germline trimming cut 3 bases from V and 5 bases from J; bases unmatched to any gene: 5. Germline V gene sequence: CDR1 SGHRS, CDR2 YFSETQ. This record comes from a study of cytomegalovirus exposure and HLA in healthy donors. The TCR sequence derives from a woman between 18 and 29 years old in good health and CMV-seronegative. This chain links TRBV5-1 with TRBJ1-4; 12 nucleotides align to TRBD1. Sequenced: PBMCs. Here the CDR3 DNA reads TGCGCCAGCAGCTCGTCGGGACAGGGGGCGAATGAAAAACTGTTTTTT. This encodes CASSSSGQGANEKLFF.